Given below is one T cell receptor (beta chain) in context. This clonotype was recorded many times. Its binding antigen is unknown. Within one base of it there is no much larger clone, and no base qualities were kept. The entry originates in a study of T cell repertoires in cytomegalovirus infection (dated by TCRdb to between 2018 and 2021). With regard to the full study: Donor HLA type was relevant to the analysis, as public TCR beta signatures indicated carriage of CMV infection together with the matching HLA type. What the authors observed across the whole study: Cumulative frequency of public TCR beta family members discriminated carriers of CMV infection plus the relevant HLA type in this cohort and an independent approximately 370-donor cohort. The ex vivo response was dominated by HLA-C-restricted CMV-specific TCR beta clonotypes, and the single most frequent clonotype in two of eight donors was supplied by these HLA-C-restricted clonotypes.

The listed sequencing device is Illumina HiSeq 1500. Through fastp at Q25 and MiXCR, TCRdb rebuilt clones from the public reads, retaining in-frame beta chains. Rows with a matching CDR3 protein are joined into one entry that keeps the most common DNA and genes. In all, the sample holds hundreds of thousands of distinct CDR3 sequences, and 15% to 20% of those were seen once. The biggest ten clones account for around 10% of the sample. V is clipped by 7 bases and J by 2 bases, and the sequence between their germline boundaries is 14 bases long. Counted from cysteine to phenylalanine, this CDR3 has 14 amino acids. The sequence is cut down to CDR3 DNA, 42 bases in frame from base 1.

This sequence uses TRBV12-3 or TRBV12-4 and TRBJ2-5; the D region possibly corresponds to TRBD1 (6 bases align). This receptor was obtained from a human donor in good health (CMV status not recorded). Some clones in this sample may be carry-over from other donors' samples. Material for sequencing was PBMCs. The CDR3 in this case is CASTPDRSQETQYF. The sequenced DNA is TGTGCCAGCACCCCGGACAGATCTCAAGAGACCCAGTACTTC.